A single T cell receptor beta chain is shown here with its context. Its target is unknown. Only in-frame clones appear in the TCRdb table, and some are missing; sequencing was by immunoSEQ multiplex PCR. The sample holds 14,000 or so clones; 92% are singletons and the top ten take about 2%. The entry originates in a study of T cells and Merkel cell carcinoma outcomes. Germline V gives CDR1 LGHNA, CDR2 YSLEER. This CDR3 comprises 18 residues. The junction had 8 bases not matched to a gene; V was cut back by 0 bases and J by 0 bases. Notes on the study in general: In Merkel cell carcinoma, repertoire and T-cell density reportedly predicted outcomes.

Specimen: tumor tissue from Merkel cell carcinoma. V and J are TRBV4-3 and TRBJ2-1; 7 positions agree with TRBD2. The receptor was derived from a human donor with Merkel cell carcinoma. CDR3 amino acids: CASSQEWDLADSYNEQFF. The CDR3, as DNA: TGCGCCAGCAGCCAAGAGTGGGACCTAGCGGACTCCTACAATGAGCAGTTCTTC.